This T cell receptor beta chain was obtained from a study of cytomegalovirus exposure and HLA in healthy donors. Overall study results and limits: Researchers catalogued roughly 170 TCR beta chains as cytomegalovirus-associated.

On this clone itself: What it binds is unknown. One junction end disagrees with the germline gene, perhaps due to a read error.

The germline gives CDR1 SGHAT, CDR2 FQNNGV. The CDR3 is made up of 17 amino acids. Some clones are missing from TCRdb's copy, which holds only in-frame ones; the method was immunoSEQ multiplex PCR. There are about 130,000 clones in the sample; roughly 89% occur only once, and 1.1% lies in the top ten. The rearrangement uses TRBV11-2 and TRBJ2-1; TRBD2 matches 7 bases. Source material: PBMCs. This TCR was recovered from a woman aged 18-29 years in good health and CMV-seronegative. CDR3 in DNA: TGTGCCAGCAGCCTAGAGGCCCTAGCGGCCCGATACAATGAGCAGTTCTTC. The encoded protein is CASSLEALAARYNEQFF.